This is a list of T cell receptor beta chains from one sample in a study of T cell repertoires in cytomegalovirus infection. Each CDR3 protein gets one entry after TCRdb re-called the reads with MiXCR. The sample holds about 920,000 distinct CDR3 sequences, around 32% seen once. The antigens these receptors bind are not known. The source was cultured CD8+ T cells from PBMCs, collected from culture after CMV antigen stimulation. These receptors all come from a human donor in good health (CMV status not recorded). Some clones in this sample may be carry-over from other donors' samples. The CDR3 runs from the conserved cysteine through the conserved F or W. Each record gives: clone size, V gene, D gene, CDR3 length, J gene, CDR3 protein, CDR3 DNA. A D gene is named only where the DNA matches it firmly. Clone size is given for some rows only: seen once, a few or many times, or a class if the clone is expanded.

few,TRBV6-2/TRBV6-3,-,17,TRBJ2-6,CASWRGKGSAGANVLTF,TGTGCCAGCTGGAGGGGAAAGGGTTCGGCTGGGGCCAACGTCCTGACTTTC
-,TRBV19,-,17,TRBJ1-1,CASSTPGGLPRDTEAFF,TGTGCCAGTAGTACCCCGGGGGGACTCCCAAGGGACACTGAAGCTTTCTTT
few,TRBV6-2/TRBV6-3,-,13,TRBJ1-1,CASSYLKNTEAFF,TGTGCCAGCAGCTATCTCAAGAACACTGAAGCTTTCTTT
many,TRBV12-3/TRBV12-4,TRBD1,17,TRBJ2-7,CASSLVAGGFAAYEQYF,TGTGCCAGCAGTTTAGTGGCAGGGGGCTTTGCCGCCTACGAGCAGTACTTC
few,TRBV6-6,TRBD1,15,TRBJ1-1,CASSWTGEVNTEAFF,TGTGCCAGCAGTTGGACAGGGGAGGTGAACACTGAAGCTTTCTTT
many,TRBV6-1,-,14,TRBJ1-1,CASSEGQLNTEAFF,TGTGCCAGCAGTGAAGGGCAATTGAACACTGAAGCTTTCTTT
-,TRBV7-9,TRBD2,16,TRBJ2-7,CASSLAGGTAYYEQYF,TGTGCCAGCAGCTTAGCGGGAGGGACCGCATACTACGAGCAGTACTTC
many,TRBV20-1,-,14,TRBJ2-2,CSASAVPGTGELFF,TGCAGTGCGTCGGCGGTCCCGGGCACCGGGGAGCTGTTTTTT
-,TRBV9,TRBD2,16,TRBJ2-1,CANSQSGGTLYNEQFF,TGTGCCAACAGCCAAAGCGGGGGGACCCTTTACAATGAGCAGTTCTTC
-,TRBV4-2,-,13,TRBJ2-7,CASSQGGMDEQYF,TGTGCCAGCAGCCAAGGAGGGATGGACGAGCAGTACTTC
-,TRBV6-1,-,15,TRBJ1-5,CASSITGLSNQPQHF,TGTGCCAGCAGTATAACGGGGCTTAGCAATCAGCCCCAGCATTTT
few,TRBV5-4,TRBD2,16,TRBJ2-2,CASSYLAGANTGELFF,TGTGCCAGCAGCTATCTAGCGGGGGCCAACACCGGGGAGCTGTTTTTT
many,TRBV7-2,TRBD1,15,TRBJ1-6,CASSLKDRGGSPLHF,TGTGCCAGCAGCTTAAAGGACAGGGGGGGATCACCCCTCCACTTT
few,TRBV12-3/TRBV12-4,-,16,TRBJ2-7,CASSLYGSGTTYEQYF,TGTGCCAGCAGCCTCTACGGTAGCGGCACCACCTACGAGCAGTACTTC
few,TRBV7-6,TRBD2,15,TRBJ2-2,CASSPPTSGTGELFF,TGTGCCAGCAGCCCACCGACTAGCGGTACCGGGGAGCTGTTTTTT
-,TRBV5-1,TRBD1,13,TRBJ1-2,CASSSTDREGYTF,TGCGCCAGCAGCTCAACGGACAGGGAAGGCTACACCTTC
-,TRBV4-1,TRBD1,15,TRBJ2-5,CASRLQGQPQETQYF,TGCGCCAGCAGACTCCAGGGACAGCCACAAGAGACCCAGTACTTC
few,TRBV9,-,16,TRBJ2-7,CASGGERDSETYEQYF,TGTGCCAGCGGTGGGGAGCGGGACAGTGAGACTTACGAGCAGTACTTC
many,TRBV12-3/TRBV12-4,TRBD1,15,TRBJ1-5,CASSWTGESNQPQHF,TGTGCCAGCAGTTGGACAGGGGAGAGTAATCAGCCCCAGCATTTT
few,TRBV7-6,-,15,TRBJ2-5,CASSLVGRLKETQYF,TGTGCCAGCAGCTTAGTAGGCAGGTTAAAAGAGACCCAGTACTTC
-,TRBV7-9,-,14,TRBJ1-6,CASSSGSYNSPLHF,TGTGCCAGTAGCTCCGGATCCTATAATTCACCCCTCCACTTT
-,TRBV10-3,-,13,TRBJ2-2,CAIISTNTGELFF,TGTGCCATCATTTCTACGAACACCGGGGAGCTGTTTTTT
-,TRBV19,-,16,TRBJ1-5,CASSSPTQPSNQPQHF,TGTGCCAGTAGTAGCCCGACTCAGCCAAGCAATCAGCCCCAGCATTTT
-,TRBV20-1,TRBD2,16,TRBJ2-3,CSARDWTSGSTDTQYF,TGCAGTGCTAGAGATTGGACTAGCGGTAGCACAGATACGCAGTATTTT
-,TRBV2,TRBD1,15,TRBJ2-1,CASSAWLDRDDEQFF,TGTGCCAGCAGTGCTTGGCTTGACAGGGACGATGAGCAGTTCTTC
few,TRBV12-3/TRBV12-4,-,12,TRBJ1-2,CASSEGSKGYTF,TGTGCCAGCTCTGAAGGGAGTAAGGGCTACACCTTC
-,TRBV15,-,15,TRBJ2-3,CVTSREPRLADTQYF,TGTGTCACCAGCAGAGAACCCCGTCTCGCAGATACGCAGTATTTT
few,TRBV7-6,-,13,TRBJ2-7,CASSSAGVYEQYF,TGTGCCAGCAGCTCGGCAGGGGTCTACGAGCAGTACTTC
-,TRBV6-6,-,12,TRBJ1-2,CASSSWGYGYTF,TGTGCCAGCAGCTCCTGGGGCTATGGCTACACCTTC
-,TRBV28,-,15,TRBJ1-6,CASSTTQGSPSPLHF,TGTGCCAGCAGTACCACACAGGGAAGCCCTTCACCCCTCCACTTT
-,TRBV2,TRBD1,13,TRBJ1-2,CAIKQGATDGYTF,TGTGCCATAAAACAGGGGGCGACGGATGGCTACACCTTC
-,TRBV6-5,TRBD1,18,TRBJ2-2,CASSYSAGQGLNTGELFF,TGTGCCAGCAGTTACTCGGCGGGACAGGGGCTCAACACCGGGGAGCTGTTTTTT
few,TRBV12-5,-,14,TRBJ1-2,CASGTGSGGHGYTF,TGTGCTAGTGGTACCGGGTCTGGAGGACATGGCTACACCTTC
-,TRBV7-9,-,15,TRBJ1-2,CASRTRGGGRDGYTF,TGTGCCAGCAGAACACGAGGGGGAGGAAGAGATGGCTACACCTTC
once,TRBV24-1,-,14,TRBJ1-3,CATSAASSGNTIYF,TGTGCCACCAGTGCGGCCAGCTCTGGAAACACCATATATTTT
many,TRBV7-8,TRBD1,14,TRBJ2-1,CASTPGTDYNEQFF,TGTGCCAGCACCCCCGGGACAGACTACAATGAGCAGTTCTTC
-,TRBV11-3,-,17,TRBJ2-2,CASSLDLGGTARGELFF,TGTGCCAGCAGCTTAGATCTTGGAGGGACCGCACGCGGGGAGCTGTTTTTT
few,TRBV5-1,-,13,TRBJ1-2,CASRADSNYGYTF,TGCGCCAGCAGAGCAGACAGTAACTATGGCTACACCTTC
many,TRBV4-1,TRBD1,15,TRBJ1-2,CASSPEDRGRRGYTF,TGCGCCAGCAGCCCCGAAGACAGGGGGCGACGTGGCTACACCTTC
many,TRBV7-6,-,18,TRBJ2-7,CASSTRMVRGVSDYEQYF,TGTGCCAGCAGCACGCGAATGGTCAGGGGCGTGTCAGACTACGAGCAGTACTTC
-,TRBV5-1,TRBD1,14,TRBJ2-3,CASNLGTGTDTQYF,TGCGCCAGCAACTTGGGGACAGGCACAGATACGCAGTATTTT
once,TRBV7-9,-,17,TRBJ2-2,CASSLEPGHRNTGELFF,TGTGCCAGCAGCTTGGAACCGGGACACCGTAACACCGGGGAGCTGTTTTTT
-,TRBV29-1,TRBD1,15,TRBJ1-2,CSVFSVQGDDYGYTF,TGCAGCGTTTTTTCCGTACAGGGGGACGACTATGGCTACACCTTC
-,TRBV2,-,11,TRBJ1-1,CASIGNTEAFF,TGTGCCAGCATCGGGAACACTGAAGCTTTCTTT
few,TRBV19,TRBD1,14,TRBJ2-1,CASSLQTGAGEQFF,TGTGCCAGTAGTTTGCAAACAGGGGCGGGTGAGCAGTTCTTC
few,TRBV20-1,-,18,TRBJ2-5,CSARSWRTGKMYQETQYF,TGCAGTGCTAGATCTTGGCGTACGGGGAAGATGTACCAAGAGACCCAGTACTTC
few,TRBV7-6,-,14,TRBJ1-2,CASSFSANSYGYTF,TGTGCCAGCAGCTTCTCAGCTAATTCCTATGGCTACACCTTC
-,TRBV4-1,TRBD1,14,TRBJ1-1,CASSQVTGGTEAFF,TGCGCCAGCAGCCAAGTTACAGGGGGCACTGAAGCTTTCTTT
-,TRBV27,-,14,TRBJ1-2,CASSLSMRVDGYTF,TGTGCCAGCAGTTTATCGATGCGGGTAGATGGCTACACCTTC
-,TRBV7-6,-,15,TRBJ1-5,CASSLVAGFNQPQHF,TGTGCCAGCAGCTTAGTGGCAGGGTTCAATCAGCCCCAGCATTTT
-,TRBV27,-,12,TRBJ1-1,CASSSGRRKAFF,TGTGCCAGCAGCTCCGGGAGGCGAAAAGCTTTCTTT
once,TRBV5-5,-,15,TRBJ2-5,CASSFNDNLQETQYF,TGTGCCAGCAGCTTTAATGACAACCTCCAAGAGACCCAGTACTTC
few,TRBV6-1,TRBD2,16,TRBJ2-1,CASSEVSGGLYNEQFF,TGTGCCAGCAGTGAAGTAAGCGGGGGGTTGTACAATGAGCAGTTCTTC
many,TRBV12-3/TRBV12-4,TRBD2,15,TRBJ2-5,CASRERGGRRETQYF,TGTGCCAGCAGGGAGCGGGGGGGCCGGAGAGAGACCCAGTACTTC
-,TRBV5-1,-,15,TRBJ2-1,CASRYDLTEYNEQFF,TGCGCCAGCAGGTATGATCTTACGGAGTACAATGAGCAGTTCTTC
-,TRBV27,TRBD2,16,TRBJ2-1,CASSPRTSGLYNEQFF,TGTGCCAGCAGTCCGCGGACTAGCGGCCTCTACAATGAGCAGTTCTTC
few,TRBV11-2,TRBD1,16,TRBJ2-3,CASSLVGTGGTDTQYF,TGTGCCAGCAGCTTAGTGGGGACAGGGGGCACAGATACGCAGTATTTT
-,TRBV28,TRBD1,17,TRBJ1-1,CASSLPGQGVVGTEAFF,TGTGCCAGCAGTCTCCCGGGACAGGGGGTGGTCGGCACTGAAGCTTTCTTT
-,TRBV24-1,TRBD1,15,TRBJ2-2,CATSDDVQGTGELFF,TGTGCCACCAGTGATGACGTACAGGGGACCGGGGAGCTGTTTTTT